The rows below give T cell receptor beta chains drawn from one sample of a study of cytomegalovirus exposure and HLA in healthy donors. TCRdb keeps only in-frame clones here, not all; method: immunoSEQ multiplex PCR. Of over 110,000 clones listed, around 86% are singletons. Sequencing was performed on PBMCs. The origin of the receptors is a man aged 18 to 30 in good health and CMV-seropositive. Each CDR3 is given with its conserved first and last residue. Fields, in order: D gene, V gene, clone size, J gene, CDR3 DNA, CDR3 protein. A D gene is named only where the DNA matches it firmly. Clone size, where shown, is once, few, many, or a class for clones that have expanded.

.,TRBV19,.,TRBJ1-4,TGTGCCAGTAGTATAGTTACTATGGAAAAACTGTTTTTT,CASSIVTMEKLFF
TRBD2,TRBV6-1,.,TRBJ2-3,TGTGCCAGCAGGGCGGGACTAGCGGGGACAGATACGCAGTATTTT,CASRAGLAGTDTQYF
.,TRBV10-3,once,TRBJ1-4,TGTGCCATCAGTGATGGAGGGGAGCATGAAAAACTGTTTTTT,CAISDGGEHEKLFF
.,TRBV6-5,.,TRBJ1-4,TGTGCCAGCAAGGGCAGGGTTGGTGAAAAACTGTTTTTT,CASKGRVGEKLFF
.,TRBV6-1,few,TRBJ1-5,TGTGCCAGCAGTGAAGCGCAAGGGAGGGGTCAGCCCCAGCATTTT,CASSEAQGRGQPQHF
.,TRBV27,.,TRBJ2-1,TGTGCCAGCAGTCCCTATCAAAGTTTGGGACATTTGGCGTTCTTC,CASSPYQSLGHLAFF
TRBD1,TRBV6-5,.,TRBJ2-5,TGTGCCAGCAGTTCTCGTCTTGGGACAGTTAAAGAGACCCAGTACTTC,CASSSRLGTVKETQYF
.,TRBV6-4,.,TRBJ1-6,TGTGCCAGCAGTCCGGGGGGGGATAATTCACCCCTCCACTTT,CASSPGGDNSPLHF
TRBD1,TRBV9,.,TRBJ2-2,TGTGCCAGCAGCAGGACAGGCGAGAACACCGGGGAGCTGTTTTTT,CASSRTGENTGELFF
.,TRBV19,once,TRBJ2-1,TGTGCCAGTAGTATACTTGTCAATGAGCAGTTCTTC,CASSILVNEQFF
TRBD2,TRBV6-1,.,TRBJ2-3,TGTGCCAGCAGTGCCGAGACTAGCGGCACAGATACGCAGTATTTT,CASSAETSGTDTQYF
.,TRBV7-6,.,TRBJ2-7,TGTGCCAGCAGCTTAGTAACGGGAGCTCCCTACGAGCAGTACTTC,CASSLVTGAPYEQYF
TRBD2,TRBV28,.,TRBJ2-7,TGTGCCAGCAGTTTTCTAGCGGAGAGATCCTACGAGCAGTACTTC,CASSFLAERSYEQYF
TRBD1,TRBV13,.,TRBJ2-1,TGTGCCAGCAGCTTGGGACAGGGCTTCAATGAGCAGTTCTTC,CASSLGQGFNEQFF
TRBD1,TRBV6-5,.,TRBJ1-5,TGTGCCAGCAGTCGACAGGGAGTTCAGCCCCAGCATTTT,CASSRQGVQPQHF
TRBD2,TRBV29-1,.,TRBJ2-7,TGCAGCGTTGAAGAGTCGCGGGGGGGGCCCGGGCGGTATTACGAGCAGTACTTC,CSVEESRGGPGRYYEQYF
TRBD2,TRBV28,.,TRBJ2-7,TGTGCCAGCAGTTTAGGGGGACTAGCCCACGAGCAGTACTTC,CASSLGGLAHEQYF
.,TRBV28,few,TRBJ1-2,TGTGCCAGCAGTTTCCGGTCGGGGAGGGTCTATGGCTACACCTTC,CASSFRSGRVYGYTF
.,TRBV9,.,TRBJ1-2,TGTGCCAGCAGCCTCTTTTCCGGGGACTATGGCTACACCTTC,CASSLFSGDYGYTF
.,TRBV14,.,TRBJ1-1,TGTGCCAGCAGCCTGTGGGGCCAGGACACTGAAGCTTTCTTT,CASSLWGQDTEAFF
.,TRBV29-1,.,TRBJ1-2,TGCAGCGTTGTGGACAGCCACTATGGCTACACCTTC,CSVVDSHYGYTF
TRBD2,TRBV18,once,TRBJ2-7,TGTGCCAGCTCACTAGCTAGCGGGATTGGAACTTACGAGCAGTACTTC,CASSLASGIGTYEQYF
TRBD2,TRBV7-9,once,TRBJ2-5,TGTGCCAGCAGCTCAATCTCCATAGCGGGAGGGCTCCAAGAGACCCAGTACTTC,CASSSISIAGGLQETQYF
.,TRBV5-1,.,TRBJ1-6,TGCGCCAGCAGCTTGGCGCAGGGTACAAGGGCACCCCTCCACTTT,CASSLAQGTRAPLHF
.,TRBV7-9,.,TRBJ2-3,TGTGCCAGCAGCTTATCCGTCCTGGGGCAGCTTAGGCAGTATTTT,CASSLSVLGQLRQYF
TRBD1,TRBV5-6,once,TRBJ2-1,TGTGCCAGCAGCGAGGGACAGCGAGACAATGAGCAGTTCTTC,CASSEGQRDNEQFF
.,TRBV15,.,TRBJ1-5,TGTGCCACCAGCAGTGACAGATATCAGCCCCAGCATTTT,CATSSDRYQPQHF
.,TRBV2,.,TRBJ1-4,TGTGCCACGCGGGGGGGCGCGGGGGAAAAACTGTTTTTT,CATRGGAGEKLFF
.,TRBV6-5,.,TRBJ1-1,TGTGCCAGCAGCGAGTTGCAAGAGAACACTGAAGCTTTCTTT,CASSELQENTEAFF
TRBD2,TRBV27,once,TRBJ2-2,TGTGCCAGCAGTGCCTCTTGGAGCGGGGGCACCGGGGAGCTGTTTTTT,CASSASWSGGTGELFF
.,TRBV27,.,TRBJ1-6,TGTGCCAGCAGTTTGGGGCCCGGAGGGAATTCACCCCTCCACTTT,CASSLGPGGNSPLHF
.,TRBV27,.,TRBJ1-5,TGTGCCAGCAGTCCCCCTGGGCATCAGCCCCAGCATTTT,CASSPPGHQPQHF
.,TRBV5-1,.,TRBJ2-7,TGCGCCAGCAGGAGCGCTTACTCCTACGAGCAGTACTTC,CASRSAYSYEQYF
TRBD1,TRBV5-6,.,TRBJ1-2,TGTGCCAGCAGCCTTCGCGGACCAGGGGGAGGCTACACCTTC,CASSLRGPGGGYTF
.,TRBV2,.,TRBJ2-7,TGTGCCAGCAGTGAATCTGGCGGGGGCCCCTACGAGCAGTACTTC,CASSESGGGPYEQYF
.,TRBV6-1,.,TRBJ1-4,TGTGCCAGCAGTACAGGTTCAACTAATGAAAAACTGTTTTTT,CASSTGSTNEKLFF
.,TRBV27,.,TRBJ2-1,TGTGCCAGCAGTCCCTATCTTAGCTCCTACAATGAGCAGTTCTTC,CASSPYLSSYNEQFF
TRBD1,TRBV9,few,TRBJ1-4,TGTGCCAGCAGCGGGACAGGGTGGGGTGAAAAACTGTTTTTT,CASSGTGWGEKLFF
TRBD2,TRBV10-3,.,TRBJ2-1,TGTGCCATCTGCGAGGTGGGCGGGAGGGGTAATGAGCAGTTCTTC,CAICEVGGRGNEQFF
TRBD1,TRBV5-6,.,TRBJ2-7,TGTGCCAGCAGCTACGGGACAGGGTTCTTCTCCGAGCAGTACTTC,CASSYGTGFFSEQYF
TRBD1,TRBV2,.,TRBJ2-3,TGTGCCAGCAGTGGACAGGGGTTGAGGACAGATACGCAGTATTTT,CASSGQGLRTDTQYF
.,TRBV7-6,.,TRBJ1-1,TGTGCCAGCAGCTTAGCGACCCGAGGTGCTGAAGCTTTCTTT,CASSLATRGAEAFF